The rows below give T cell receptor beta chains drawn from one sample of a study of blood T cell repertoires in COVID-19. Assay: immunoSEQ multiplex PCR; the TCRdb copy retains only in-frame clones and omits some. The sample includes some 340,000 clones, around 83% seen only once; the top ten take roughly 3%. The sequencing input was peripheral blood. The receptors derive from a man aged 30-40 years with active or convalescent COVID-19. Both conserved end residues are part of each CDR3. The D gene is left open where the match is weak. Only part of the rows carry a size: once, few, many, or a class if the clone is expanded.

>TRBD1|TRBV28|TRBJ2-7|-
CASWDRGHDEQYF
TGTGCCAGCTGGGACAGGGGGCACGACGAGCAGTACTTC
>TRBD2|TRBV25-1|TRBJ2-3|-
CASSGTSGRTDTQYF
TGTGCCAGCAGTGGAACTAGCGGGAGAACAGATACGCAGTATTTT
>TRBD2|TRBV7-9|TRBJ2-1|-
CASSRSGSGEQFF
TGTGCCAGCAGCCGTAGCGGGAGTGGTGAGCAGTTCTTC
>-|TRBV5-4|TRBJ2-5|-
CASSPMGAGEETQYF
TGTGCCAGCAGCCCGATGGGGGCAGGGGAGGAGACCCAGTACTTC
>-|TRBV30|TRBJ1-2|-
CAWSRQTPYGYTF
TGTGCCTGGAGCCGACAGACCCCCTATGGCTACACCTTC
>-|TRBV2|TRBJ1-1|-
CAGGGLRKSFF
TGTGCGGGGGGTGGCCTCCGCAAATCTTTCTTT
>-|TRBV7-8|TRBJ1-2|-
CASSPTAGEHFVRTF
TGTGCCAGCAGCCCAACCGCGGGGGAGCATTTCGTTCGCACCTTC
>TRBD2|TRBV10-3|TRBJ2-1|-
CAIKAGTSGADEQFF
TGTGCCATCAAGGCCGGGACTAGCGGGGCCGATGAGCAGTTCTTC
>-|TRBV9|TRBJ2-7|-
CASSARYESYEQYF
TGTGCCAGCAGCGCCCGGTACGAGTCCTACGAGCAGTACTTC
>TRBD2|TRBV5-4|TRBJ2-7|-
CASSGAGGTYEQYF
TGTGCCAGCAGCGGAGCGGGGGGCACCTACGAGCAGTACTTC
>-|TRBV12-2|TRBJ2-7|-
CASRLCMDRESHEQYF
TGTGCAAGTCGCTTATGCATGGACCGGGAATCCCACGAGCAGTACTTC
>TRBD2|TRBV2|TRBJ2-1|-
CASSVGTSGLYNEQFF
TGTGCCAGCAGTGTAGGGACTAGCGGCCTATACAATGAGCAGTTCTTC
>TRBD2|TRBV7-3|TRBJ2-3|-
CASSLKGLAGVGTDTQYF
TGTGCCAGCAGCTTAAAGGGACTAGCGGGAGTCGGAACAGATACGCAGTATTTT
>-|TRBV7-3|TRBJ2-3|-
CASSPKGGYITDTQYF
TGTGCCAGCAGCCCCAAGGGGGGGTACATCACAGATACGCAGTATTTT
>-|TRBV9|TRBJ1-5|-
CASSAGGTPDGNQPQHF
TGTGCCAGCAGCGCCGGGGGTACCCCCGATGGCAATCAGCCCCAGCATTTT
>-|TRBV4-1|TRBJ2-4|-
CASSQTTVIYAKNIQYF
TGCGCCAGCAGCCAAACGACAGTCATATATGCCAAAAACATTCAGTACTTC
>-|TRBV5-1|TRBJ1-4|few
CASSFDRSNEKLFF
TGCGCCAGCAGCTTTGACAGGTCTAATGAAAAACTGTTTTTT
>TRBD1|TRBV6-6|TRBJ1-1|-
CASSYGGTANTEAFF
TGTGCCAGCAGTTACGGAGGGACAGCGAACACTGAAGCTTTCTTT
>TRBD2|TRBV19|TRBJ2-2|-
CASIGLAGFNTGELFF
TGTGCCAGTATCGGACTAGCGGGATTTAACACCGGGGAGCTGTTTTTT
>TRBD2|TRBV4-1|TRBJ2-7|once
CASSQGAGGRDEQYF
TGCGCCAGCAGCCAAGGGGCGGGGGGAAGGGACGAGCAGTACTTC
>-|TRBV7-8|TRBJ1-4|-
CASSLSGRATNEKLFF
TGTGCCAGCAGCTTATCTGGCCGGGCAACTAATGAAAAACTGTTTTTT
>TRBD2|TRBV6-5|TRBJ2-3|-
CASSQQTSGGDTQYF
TGTGCCAGCAGTCAACAGACTAGCGGTGGAGATACGCAGTATTTT
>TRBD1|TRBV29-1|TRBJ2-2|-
CSVDRQGTGELFF
TGCAGCGTTGATCGACAGGGTACCGGGGAGCTGTTTTTT
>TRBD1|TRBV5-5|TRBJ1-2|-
CASTLQGAPGYGYTF
TGTGCCAGCACCCTACAGGGGGCGCCGGGCTATGGCTACACCTTC
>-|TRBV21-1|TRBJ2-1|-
CASSKDARASNEQFF
TGTGCCAGCAGCAAAGATGCCAGGGCTTCTAATGAGCAGTTCTTC
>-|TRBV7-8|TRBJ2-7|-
CASSQTGGSYEQYF
TGTGCCAGCAGCCAAACCGGGGGTTCCTACGAGCAGTACTTC
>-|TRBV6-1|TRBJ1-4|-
CASSEGLNEKLFF
TGTGCCAGCAGTGAAGGGCTTAATGAAAAACTGTTTTTT
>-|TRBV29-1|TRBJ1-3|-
CSVEDPGNTIYF
TGCAGCGTTGAAGATCCAGGAAACACCATATATTTT
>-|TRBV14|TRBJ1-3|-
CASSPRLSGNTIYF
TGTGCCAGCAGCCCCCGACTCTCTGGAAACACCATATATTTT
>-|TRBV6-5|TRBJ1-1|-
CASSYSPGREAFF
TGTGCCAGCAGTTACTCCCCTGGCCGCGAAGCTTTCTTT
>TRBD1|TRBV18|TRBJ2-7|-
CASSPGTGKTLEQYF
TGTGCCAGCTCACCAGGGACAGGGAAAACGCTCGAGCAGTACTTC
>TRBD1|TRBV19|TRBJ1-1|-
CASSTPGQLNTEAFF
TGTGCCAGTAGTACCCCGGGACAGCTGAACACTGAAGCTTTCTTT
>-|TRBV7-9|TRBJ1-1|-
CASSLGGGRTEAFF
TGTGCCAGCAGCTTAGGAGGTGGGAGAACTGAAGCTTTCTTT
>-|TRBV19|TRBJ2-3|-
CASSIVRYRDPDTQYF
TGTGCCAGTAGTATTGTACGGTACAGGGACCCAGATACGCAGTATTTT
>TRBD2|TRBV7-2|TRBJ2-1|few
CASSLEASGYNEQFF
TGTGCCAGCAGCTTAGAGGCTAGCGGGTACAATGAGCAGTTCTTC
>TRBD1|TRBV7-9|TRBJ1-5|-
CASSLVGQGASQPQHF
TGTGCCAGCAGCTTAGTAGGACAGGGGGCGAGTCAGCCCCAGCATTTT
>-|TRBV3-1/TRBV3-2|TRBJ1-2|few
CASSQGWGQAYGYTF
TGTGCCAGCAGCCAAGGGTGGGGCCAGGCCTATGGCTACACCTTC
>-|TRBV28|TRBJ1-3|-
CASTRLSTIYF
TGTGCCAGCACTCGGTTGAGCACCATATATTTT
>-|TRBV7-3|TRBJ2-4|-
CASSLTGPGGNIQYF
TGTGCCAGCAGCTTAACCGGGCCAGGGGGGAACATTCAGTACTTC
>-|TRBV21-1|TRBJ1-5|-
CASPPREDQPQHF
TGTGCCAGCCCCCCCAGGGAGGATCAGCCCCAGCATTTT
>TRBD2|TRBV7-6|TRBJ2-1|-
CASSPRSLAGGYNEQFF
TGTGCCAGCAGCCCCAGGAGTCTAGCGGGAGGGTACAATGAGCAGTTCTTC
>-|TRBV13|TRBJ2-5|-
CASSSRPWRDETQYF
TGTGCCAGCAGCTCCCGCCCGTGGAGGGACGAGACCCAGTACTTC
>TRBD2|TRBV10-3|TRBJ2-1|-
CAISESGSGGIYNEQFF
TGTGCCATCAGTGAGTCGGGGAGCGGGGGGATCTACAATGAGCAGTTCTTC
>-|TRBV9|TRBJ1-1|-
CASSNRDTEAFF
TGTGCCAGCAGCAACCGGGACACTGAAGCTTTCTTT
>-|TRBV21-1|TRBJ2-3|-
CASSSPEGPASTDTQYF
TGTGCCAGCAGCTCGCCCGAGGGCCCCGCTAGCACAGATACGCAGTATTTT
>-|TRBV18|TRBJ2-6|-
CASSPPGSGANVLTF
TGTGCCAGCTCACCACCCGGCTCTGGGGCCAACGTCCTGACTTTC
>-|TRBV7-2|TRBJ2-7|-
CASSRIRGGEGEQYF
TGTGCCAGCAGCCGCATTAGGGGAGGAGAGGGCGAGCAGTACTTC
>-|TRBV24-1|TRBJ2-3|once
CATSDPSSLTQYF
TGTGCCACCAGTGATCCCTCTTCCCTTACGCAGTATTTT
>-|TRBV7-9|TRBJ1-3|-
CASSQNSGSSGNTIYF
TGTGCCAGCAGCCAAAATTCCGGGTCCTCTGGAAACACCATATATTTT
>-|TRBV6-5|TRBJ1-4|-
CASSSQGFGTNEKLFF
TGTGCCAGCAGTTCCCAGGGGTTTGGGACTAATGAAAAACTGTTTTTT
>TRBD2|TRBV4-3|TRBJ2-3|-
CASSQAGGGTDTQYF
TGCGCCAGCAGCCAAGCGGGAGGCGGCACAGATACGCAGTATTTT
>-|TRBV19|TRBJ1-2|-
CASSPYPDRKKDYGYTF
TGTGCCAGTAGTCCTTACCCCGACAGGAAAAAGGACTATGGCTACACCTTC
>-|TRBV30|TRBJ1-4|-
CAFADGKLFF
TGTGCCTTCGCAGACGGGAAACTGTTTTTT
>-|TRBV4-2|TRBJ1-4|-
CASSQGGPGALNEKLFF
TGTGCCAGCAGCCAGGGAGGGCCAGGGGCCCTTAATGAAAAACTGTTTTTT
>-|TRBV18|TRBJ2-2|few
CASSPPVSGRGGELFF
TGTGCCAGCTCACCACCGGTGTCAGGGCGAGGCGGGGAGCTGTTTTTT
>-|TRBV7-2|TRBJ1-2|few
CASSSGEAGYTF
TGTGCCAGCAGTTCCGGGGAGGCTGGCTACACCTTC
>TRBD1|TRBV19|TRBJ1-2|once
CASMGAGGSGEGYTF
TGTGCCAGTATGGGCGCAGGGGGTTCCGGTGAGGGCTACACCTTC